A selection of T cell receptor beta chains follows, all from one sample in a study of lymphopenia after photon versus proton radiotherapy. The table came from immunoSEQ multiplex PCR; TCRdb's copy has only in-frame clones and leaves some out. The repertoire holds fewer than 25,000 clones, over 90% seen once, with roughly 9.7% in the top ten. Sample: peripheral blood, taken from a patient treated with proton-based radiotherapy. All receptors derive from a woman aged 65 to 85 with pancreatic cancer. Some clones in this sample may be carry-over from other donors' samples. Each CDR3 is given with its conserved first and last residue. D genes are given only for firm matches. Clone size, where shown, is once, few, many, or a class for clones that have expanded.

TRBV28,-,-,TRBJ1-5,CASRGLNQPQHF,TGTGCCAGCAGGGGGCTCAATCAGCCCCAGCATTTT
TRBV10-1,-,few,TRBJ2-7,CASSKRNSYEQYF,TGCGCCAGCAGTAAGAGGAACTCCTACGAGCAGTACTTC
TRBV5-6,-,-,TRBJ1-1,CASRYGRNTEAFF,TGTGCCAGCAGATATGGACGGAACACTGAAGCTTTCTTT
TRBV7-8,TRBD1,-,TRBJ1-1,CASSMPGQGLKTEAFF,TGTGCCAGCAGCATGCCGGGACAGGGACTAAAGACTGAAGCTTTCTTT
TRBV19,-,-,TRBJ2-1,CASSIGAFRDNNEQFF,TGTGCCAGTAGCATTGGGGCTTTTAGGGATAACAATGAGCAGTTCTTC
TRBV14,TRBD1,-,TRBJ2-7,CASSRGGTGGSYEQYF,TGTGCCAGCAGCCGAGGGGGGACAGGGGGCTCCTACGAGCAGTACTTC
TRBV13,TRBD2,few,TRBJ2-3,CASSLGPGLPSGDTQYF,TGTGCCAGCAGCTTAGGCCCGGGACTCCCTAGCGGAGATACGCAGTATTTT
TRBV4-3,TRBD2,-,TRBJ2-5,CASSQERSGRQTQYF,TGCGCCAGCAGCCAAGAGCGGAGCGGGAGACAGACCCAGTACTTC
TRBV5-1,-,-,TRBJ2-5,CASSLTMRDHEETQYF,TGCGCCAGCAGCTTGACGATGCGGGATCACGAGGAGACCCAGTACTTC
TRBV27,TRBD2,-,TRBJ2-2,CASSPLGLAGGTTGELFF,TGTGCCAGCAGTCCTCTTGGACTAGCGGGAGGCACTACCGGGGAGCTGTTTTTT
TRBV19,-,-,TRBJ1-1,CASSIRGVLGAGEAFF,TGTGCCAGTAGTATCCGAGGCGTCCTGGGGGCGGGTGAAGCTTTCTTT
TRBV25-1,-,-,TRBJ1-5,CASSGAGTNQPQHF,TGTGCCAGCAGTGGAGCCGGGACAAATCAGCCCCAGCATTTT
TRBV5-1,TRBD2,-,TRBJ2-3,CASSLERGSTDTQYF,TGCGCCAGCAGCTTGGAGCGGGGATCCACAGATACGCAGTATTTT
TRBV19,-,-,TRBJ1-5,CASSIGWGGSNQPQHF,TGTGCCAGTAGTATAGGGTGGGGGGGGAGCAATCAGCCCCAGCATTTT
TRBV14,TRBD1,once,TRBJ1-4,CASSPGTGWGEKLFF,TGTGCCAGCAGCCCCGGGACAGGGTGGGGTGAAAAACTGTTTTTT
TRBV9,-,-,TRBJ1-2,CASSVGGLANYGYTF,TGTGCCAGCAGCGTGGGCGGGCTAGCTAACTATGGCTACACCTTC
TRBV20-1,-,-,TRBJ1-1,CSSRVNTEAFF,TGCAGTTCAAGGGTGAACACTGAAGCTTTCTTT
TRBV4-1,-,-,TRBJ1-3,CASKPGPPLSGNTIYF,TGCGCCAGCAAGCCGGGGCCCCCCCTCTCTGGAAACACCATATATTTT
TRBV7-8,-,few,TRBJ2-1,CASSLSGSYNEQFF,TGTGCCAGCAGCTTGAGCGGATCCTACAATGAGCAGTTCTTC
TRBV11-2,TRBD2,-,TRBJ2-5,CASSSRRGATQETQYF,TGTGCCAGCAGCTCTCGGCGGGGGGCTACCCAAGAGACCCAGTACTTC
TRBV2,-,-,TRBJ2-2,CASSALAANTGELFF,TGTGCCAGCAGTGCTCTAGCAGCTAACACCGGGGAGCTGTTTTTT
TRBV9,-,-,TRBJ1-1,CASSVGRGNTEAFF,TGTGCCAGCAGCGTAGGCCGGGGGAACACTGAAGCTTTCTTT
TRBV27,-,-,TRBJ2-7,CASSLKWRTYEQYF,TGTGCCAGCAGTTTAAAATGGAGAACCTACGAGCAGTACTTC
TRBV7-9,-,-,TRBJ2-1,CASSSNVLDEQFF,TGTGCCAGCAGCTCTAATGTCTTAGATGAGCAGTTCTTC
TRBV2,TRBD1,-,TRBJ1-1,CARRQGFEAFF,TGTGCCAGGAGACAGGGCTTTGAAGCTTTCTTT
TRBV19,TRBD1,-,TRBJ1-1,CASSRTGNTEAFF,TGTGCCAGTAGCCGGACAGGGAATACTGAAGCTTTCTTT
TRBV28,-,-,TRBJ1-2,CASSLDSLANYGYTF,TGTGCCAGCAGTCTGGACAGTCTCGCTAACTATGGCTACACCTTC
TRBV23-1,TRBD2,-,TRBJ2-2,CASAPPQPSGRNTGELFF,TGCGCCAGCGCCCCTCCTCAACCTAGCGGAAGGAACACCGGGGAGCTGTTTTTT
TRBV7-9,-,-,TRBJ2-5,CASSLAETQYF,TGTGCCAGCAGCTTAGCGGAGACCCAGTACTTC
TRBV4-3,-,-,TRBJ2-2,CASSQDLPYGTPIGELFF,TGCGCCAGCAGCCAAGATCTTCCATACGGGACCCCGATCGGGGAGCTGTTTTTT
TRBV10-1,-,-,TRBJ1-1,CASSESRPRTEAFF,TGCGCCAGCAGTGAGTCCCGCCCGCGGACTGAAGCTTTCTTT
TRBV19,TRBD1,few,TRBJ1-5,CASSGWGQGGQPQHF,TGTGCCAGTAGTGGGTGGGGACAGGGAGGACAGCCCCAGCATTTT
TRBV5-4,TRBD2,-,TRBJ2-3,CASSSKGVAGEDTQYF,TGTGCCAGCAGCTCTAAGGGGGTAGCGGGAGAAGATACGCAGTATTTT
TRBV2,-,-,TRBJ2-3,CASSEPEVHTQYF,TGTGCCAGCAGTGAACCCGAAGTTCATACGCAGTATTTT
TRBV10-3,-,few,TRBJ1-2,CAIMGSGYGYTF,TGTGCCATCATGGGGTCCGGCTATGGCTACACCTTC
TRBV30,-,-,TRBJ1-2,CAWVPWSGREGDGYTF,TGTGCCTGGGTTCCCTGGTCGGGCAGGGAGGGGGATGGCTACACCTTC
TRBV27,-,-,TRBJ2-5,CASSFRGQETQYF,TGTGCCAGCAGTTTCCGGGGTCAAGAGACCCAGTACTTC
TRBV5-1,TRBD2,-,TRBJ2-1,CASMEIAGGTYNEQFF,TGCGCCAGCATGGAGATAGCGGGAGGGACCTACAATGAGCAGTTCTTC
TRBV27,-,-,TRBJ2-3,CASSLRRVTDTQYF,TGTGCCAGCAGTTTACGGCGGGTCACAGATACGCAGTATTTT
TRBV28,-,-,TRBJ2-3,CASSLIDTQYF,TGTGCCAGCAGTTTAATAGATACGCAGTATTTT
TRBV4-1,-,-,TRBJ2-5,CASSQDSPPSGETQYF,TGCGCCAGCAGCCAAGATAGTCCTCCATCCGGCGAGACCCAGTACTTC
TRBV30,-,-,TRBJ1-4,CAWSATGTGGEKLFF,TGTGCCTGGAGTGCGACCGGGACGGGCGGGGAAAAACTGTTTTTT
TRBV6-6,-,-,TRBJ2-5,CASSSVQLGPRETQYF,TGTGCCAGCAGTTCGGTACAATTGGGACCTCGAGAGACCCAGTACTTC
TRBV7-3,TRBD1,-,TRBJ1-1,CASSLYRTGVTEAFF,TGTGCCAGCAGCTTATATCGGACAGGGGTGACTGAAGCTTTCTTT
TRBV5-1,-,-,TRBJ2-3,CASSFSAHPTDTQYF,TGCGCCAGCAGTTTTAGCGCACATCCCACAGATACGCAGTATTTT
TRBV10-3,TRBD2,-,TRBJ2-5,CAISESRGQETQYF,TGTGCCATCAGTGAGTCGCGGGGGCAAGAGACCCAGTACTTC
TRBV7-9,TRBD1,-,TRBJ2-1,CASKGDSLHEQFF,TGTGCCAGCAAAGGGGACAGTTTACATGAGCAGTTCTTC
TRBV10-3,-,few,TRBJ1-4,CAISESSGRLEKLFF,TGTGCCATCAGTGAGTCGTCAGGGCGTTTAGAAAAACTGTTTTTT
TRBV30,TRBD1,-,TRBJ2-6,CAWSAYKGQLLSGANVLTF,TGTGCCTGGAGTGCCTACAAGGGACAGCTCCTCTCTGGGGCCAACGTCCTGACTTTC
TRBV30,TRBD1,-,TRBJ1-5,CAWSARGRGQPQHF,TGTGCCTGGAGCGCCAGGGGGCGAGGTCAGCCCCAGCATTTT
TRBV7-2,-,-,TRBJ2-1,CASSLLRVSSYNEQFF,TGTGCCAGCAGCTTACTTCGGGTAAGCTCCTACAATGAGCAGTTCTTC
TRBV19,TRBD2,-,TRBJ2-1,CASSIAGAPYNEQFF,TGTGCCAGTAGTATTGCGGGAGCCCCCTACAATGAGCAGTTCTTC
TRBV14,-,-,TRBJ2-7,CASREEGFHEQYF,TGTGCCAGCAGGGAGGAGGGGTTCCACGAGCAGTACTTC
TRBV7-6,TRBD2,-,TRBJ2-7,CASSPAERGVYEQYF,TGTGCCAGCAGCCCAGCGGAGCGGGGGGTCTACGAGCAGTACTTC
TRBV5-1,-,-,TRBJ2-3,CASSLVLVGTTDTQYF,TGCGCCAGCAGCTTGGTCTTAGTAGGGACGACGGATACGCAGTATTTT
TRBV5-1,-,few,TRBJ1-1,CASSSDGMNTEAFF,TGCGCCAGCAGCTCGGACGGAATGAACACTGAAGCTTTCTTT
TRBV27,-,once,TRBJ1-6,CASSLRTDLFYNSPLHF,TGTGCCAGCAGTTTAAGGACAGACCTTTTTTATAATTCACCCCTCCACTTT
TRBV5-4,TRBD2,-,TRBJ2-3,CASSLSLAGGTDTQYF,TGTGCCAGCAGCTTGTCACTAGCGGGGGGCACAGATACGCAGTATTTT
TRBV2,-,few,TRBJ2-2,CASSGTANTGELFF,TGTGCCAGCAGTGGGACAGCGAACACCGGGGAGCTGTTTTTT
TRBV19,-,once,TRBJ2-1,CASQADYNEQFF,TGTGCCAGTCAAGCTGACTACAATGAGCAGTTCTTC